Included here is one TCR beta chain sequence, with context. The sample holds many counts of this clonotype. It has no known antigen specificity. Per-base qualities were not stored, and no clone one base away is much larger. The treatment or condition label, as the study defines it: live attenuated yellow fever vaccine strain. At each blood-draw timepoint, two biological replicates of bulk PBMCs were collected. A standard Ficoll-Paque protocol was used to isolate PBMCs from peripheral blood. TriZol was used to extract RNA from bulk PBMCs, CD4 and CD8 fractions, and dextramer-positive and dextramer-negative fractions. The sample originates from a study of T cells after yellow fever vaccination (dated by TCRdb to the late 2010s). Context from the whole study: Libraries from fractions with low cell numbers were prepared with the SMART-Seq v4 Ultra Low Input RNA kit. To follow T-cell clones before and after both primary and booster YFV17D yellow fever vaccination, bulk TCR alpha and beta repertoires underwent longitudinal sequencing. Two healthy male donors made up the cohort, one aged 18 to 30 years and the other aged 30 to 40 years. Bulk PBMC replicates and cell subsets were isolated from blood drawn at multiple timepoints before and after both primary and secondary immunization.

Sequencing was carried out with an Illumina NovaSeq 6000. TCR cDNA was synthesized by 5'RACE template switching, through which a universal primer site and unique molecular identifiers were introduced. cDNA synthesis was primed from both the TCR alpha and TCR beta constant segments. Library amplification involved two PCR steps, and the second step added sample barcodes and sequencing adapters. Libraries were sequenced on Illumina HiSeq 2500 (2x100 bp) or NovaSeq (2x150 bp). The authors processed their data as follows. Demultiplexing of reads and collapsing into UMI consensus sequences were performed with MIGEC, and V(D)J alignment was carried out with MiXCR. Vaccine-responding clonotypes were defined with edgeR using replicate PBMC samples, requiring FDR below 0.01 and a log2 fold change above 5 up to day 15. CD4 or CD8 identity was assigned to each bulk clonotype according to whether the clonotype was present at higher abundance in the sequenced CD4 repertoire or the sequenced CD8 repertoire. TCRdb's own reprocessing of the public reads used fastp at Q25 and MiXCR and kept productive beta chains. Each entry is one CDR3 protein sequence, shown with its most common DNA and genes. V and J calls and clone size were set by TCRdb, not the authors. The sample table shows around 300,000 distinct CDR3 sequences, and approximately 4% are seen once. The ten largest clonotypes hold 20% to 25% of the sample.

Summary of the overall study and its limitations: The secondary T-cell response was weaker than the primary response but faster, peaking on day 5 instead of day 15. A small fraction of clonotypes appeared in both the CD4 and CD8 compartments, likely as a result of convergent recombination. Computational filtering was needed because FACS-sorted repertoires could contain abundant contaminating clonotypes from the bulk population. The study included only two donors, which limits how far the findings can be generalized. After the booster, most of the clones that had expanded following primary vaccination were detected again (roughly 97% of CD4 and around 88% of CD8), which suggests that memory was broadly maintained.

Sequences were derived from PBMCs, sampled 5 days after the yellow fever booster vaccination. The sequence was collected from a young man who received the YFV17D yellow fever vaccine.

The sequenced DNA: TGCAGTGCTAGAGAGCCAGCGGGGGGTCTGGATACGCAGTATTTT. This translates into CSAREPAGGLDTQYF. The sequence joins TRBV20-1 to TRBJ2-3; 9 bases in between match TRBD2. As encoded in the germline V gene (reference sequence), CDR1 is DFQATT while CDR2 is SNEGSKA. V has 0 bases trimmed and J has 6 bases trimmed; junction bases matching no gene number 7. The CDR3, from cysteine to phenylalanine, totals 15 residues. Solely the CDR3 DNA is kept, with 45 bases framed from the first base.